Sequencing of this T cell receptor beta chain was carried out in a study of cytomegalovirus exposure and HLA in healthy donors. At the level of the study: Unique TCR beta sequences numbering approximately 120 million came from approximately 180 million T cells in an earlier analysis. Study-wide points: In terms of immune exposure information, only CMV serostatus was available. A later analysis appeared to link common viral pathogens to several of the most significant clusters. Exclusion as indistinguishable affected some V segments, including TRBV6-2 and TRBV6-3.

Notes on this clone: Its antigen is not known.

CDR1 and CDR2 from the germline V gene are SGHTA and FQGNSA. Trimming removed 6 bases at V and 4 bases at J, with 12 bases between. CDR3 length: 13 residues. PCR was performed using 60 Vbeta and 13 Jbeta primers. The data were produced by immunoSEQ multiplex PCR, yet TCRdb's version contains in-frame clones alone and is incomplete. The table shows approximately 170,000 clones, with approximately 79% occurring only once. This clonotype originated in a young woman in good health and CMV-seronegative. Source material: PBMCs. V gene TRBV7-2 combines with J gene TRBJ1-1; tentatively, D is TRBD1 (6 bases). This chain's CDR3 is CASRFTGSTEAFF. The CDR3 nucleotides read TGTGCCAGCAGGTTTACAGGGAGCACTGAAGCTTTCTTT.